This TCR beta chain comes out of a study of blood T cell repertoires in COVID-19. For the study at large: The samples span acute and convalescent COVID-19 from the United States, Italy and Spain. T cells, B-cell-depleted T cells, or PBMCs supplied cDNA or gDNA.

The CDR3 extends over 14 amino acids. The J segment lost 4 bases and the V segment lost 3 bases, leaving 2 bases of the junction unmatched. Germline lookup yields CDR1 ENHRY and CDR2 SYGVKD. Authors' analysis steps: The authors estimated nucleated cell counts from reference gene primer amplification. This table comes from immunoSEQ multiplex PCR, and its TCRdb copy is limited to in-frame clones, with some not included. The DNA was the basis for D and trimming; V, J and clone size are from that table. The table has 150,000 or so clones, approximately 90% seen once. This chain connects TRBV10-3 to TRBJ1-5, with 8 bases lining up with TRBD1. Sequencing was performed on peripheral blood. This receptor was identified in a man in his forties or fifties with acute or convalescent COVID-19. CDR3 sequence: CAISDGQGNQPQHF. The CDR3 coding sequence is TGTGCCATCAGTGATGGACAGGGAAATCAGCCCCAGCATTTT.